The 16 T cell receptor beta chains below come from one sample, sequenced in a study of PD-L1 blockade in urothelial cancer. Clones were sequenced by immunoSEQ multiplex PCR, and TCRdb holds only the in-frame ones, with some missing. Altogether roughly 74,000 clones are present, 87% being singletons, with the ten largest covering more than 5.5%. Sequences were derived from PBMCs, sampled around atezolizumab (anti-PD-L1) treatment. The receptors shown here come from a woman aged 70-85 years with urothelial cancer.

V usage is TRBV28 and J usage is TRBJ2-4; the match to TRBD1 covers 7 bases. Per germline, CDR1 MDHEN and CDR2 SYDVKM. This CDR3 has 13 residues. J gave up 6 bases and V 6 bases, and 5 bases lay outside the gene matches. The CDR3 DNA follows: TGTGCCAGCAGCAAACAGGGGCCAAACATTCAGTACTTC. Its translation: CASSKQGPNIQYF. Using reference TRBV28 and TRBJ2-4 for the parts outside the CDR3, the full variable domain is DVKVTQSSRYLVKRTGEKVFLECVQDMDHENMFWYRQDPGLGLRLIYFSYDVKMKEKGDIPEGYSVSREKKERFSLILESASTNQTSMYLCASSKQGPNIQYFGAGTRLSVL.

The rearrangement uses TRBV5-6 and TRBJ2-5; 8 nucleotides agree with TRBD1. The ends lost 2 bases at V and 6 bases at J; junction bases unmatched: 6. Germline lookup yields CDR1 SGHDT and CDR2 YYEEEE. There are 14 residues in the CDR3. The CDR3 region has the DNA TGTGCCAGCAGCTTTTGGACAGGGTGGCAGACCCAGTACTTC. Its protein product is CASSFWTGWQTQYF.

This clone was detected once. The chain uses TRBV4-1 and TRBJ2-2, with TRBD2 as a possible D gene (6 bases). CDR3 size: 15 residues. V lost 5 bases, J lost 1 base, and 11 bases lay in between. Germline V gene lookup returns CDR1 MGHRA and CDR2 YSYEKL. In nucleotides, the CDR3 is TGCGCCAGCAGCTTCCGGGACTGGAACACCGGGGAGCTGTTTTTT. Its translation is CASSFRDWNTGELFF.

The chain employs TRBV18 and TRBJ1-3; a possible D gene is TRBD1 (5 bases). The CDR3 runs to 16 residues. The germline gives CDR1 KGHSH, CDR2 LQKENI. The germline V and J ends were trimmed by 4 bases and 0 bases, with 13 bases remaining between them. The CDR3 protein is CASSQPTTDSGNTIYF. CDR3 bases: TGTGCCAGCTCACAACCAACGACAGACTCTGGAAACACCATATATTTT.

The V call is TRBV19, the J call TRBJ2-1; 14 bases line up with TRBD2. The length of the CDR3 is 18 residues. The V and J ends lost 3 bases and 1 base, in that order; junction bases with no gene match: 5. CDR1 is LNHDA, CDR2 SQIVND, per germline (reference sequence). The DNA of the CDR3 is TGTGCCAGTAGTATCAGACTAGCGGGAGGGAGGTCCTACAATGAGCAGTTCTTC. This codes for CASSIRLAGGRSYNEQFF.

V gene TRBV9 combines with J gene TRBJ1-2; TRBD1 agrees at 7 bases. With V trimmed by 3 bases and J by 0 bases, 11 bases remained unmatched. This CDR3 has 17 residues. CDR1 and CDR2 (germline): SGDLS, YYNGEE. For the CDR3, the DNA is TGTGCCAGCAGCGCTTCTAGGGGGCGCGGAGCTAACTATGGCTACACCTTC. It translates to CASSASRGRGANYGYTF.

Here the CDR3 DNA reads TGTGCCAGTAGTACCACTAGACTCGGTCAAACCGGGGAGCTGTTTTTT. Translation gives CASSTTRLGQTGELFF. The rearrangement uses TRBV19 and TRBJ2-2; a weak D match, TRBD2 (5 bases). V was pared by 4 bases and J by 5 bases, with 17 bases between. The germline V gene encodes CDR1 LNHDA and CDR2 SQIVND (reference sequence). CDR3 length: 16 residues.

The CDR3: CASSLNPGTGELFF. The DNA for the CDR3 is TGCGCCAGCAGCCTAAACCCAGGGACCGGGGAGCTGTTTTTT. The chain recombines TRBV5-1 with TRBJ2-2; D might be TRBD1 (5 bases). This CDR3 has 14 amino acids. The ends were cut back, 4 bases at V and 5 bases at J, with 12 bases in the middle. Per germline, CDR1 SGHRS and CDR2 YFSETQ.

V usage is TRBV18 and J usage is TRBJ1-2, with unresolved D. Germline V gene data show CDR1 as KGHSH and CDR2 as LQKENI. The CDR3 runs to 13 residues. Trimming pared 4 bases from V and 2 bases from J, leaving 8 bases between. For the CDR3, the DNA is TGTGCCAGCTCACTTCGAGTCAACTATGGCTACACCTTC. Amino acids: CASSLRVNYGYTF.

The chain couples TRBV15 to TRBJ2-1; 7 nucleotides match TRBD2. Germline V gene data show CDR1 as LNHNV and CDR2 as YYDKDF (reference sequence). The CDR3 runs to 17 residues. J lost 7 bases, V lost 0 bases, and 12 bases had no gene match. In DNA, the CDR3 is TGTGCCACCAGCAGAGATTCTGAGGTGTTGGGGGGGAATGAGCAGTTCTTC. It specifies CATSRDSEVLGGNEQFF.

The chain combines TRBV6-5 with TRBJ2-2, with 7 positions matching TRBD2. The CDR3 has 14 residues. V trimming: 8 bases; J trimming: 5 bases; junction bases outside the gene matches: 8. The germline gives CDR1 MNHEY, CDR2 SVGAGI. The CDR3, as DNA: TGTGCCAGCTTTCGGGCGGGGGTAACCGGGGAGCTGTTTTTT. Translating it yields CASFRAGVTGELFF.

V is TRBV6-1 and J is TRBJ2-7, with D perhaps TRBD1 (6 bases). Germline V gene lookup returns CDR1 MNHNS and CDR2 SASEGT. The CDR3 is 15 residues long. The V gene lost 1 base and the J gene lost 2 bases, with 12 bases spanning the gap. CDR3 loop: CASSEVGASPYEQYF. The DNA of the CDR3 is TGTGCCAGCAGTGAAGTGGGGGCTAGCCCCTACGAGCAGTACTTC.

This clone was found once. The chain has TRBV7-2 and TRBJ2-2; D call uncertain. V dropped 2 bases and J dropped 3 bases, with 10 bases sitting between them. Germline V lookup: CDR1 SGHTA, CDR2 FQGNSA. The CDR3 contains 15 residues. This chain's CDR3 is CASSLFGRDTGELFF. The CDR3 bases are TGTGCCAGCAGCTTATTCGGCCGGGACACCGGGGAGCTGTTTTTT.

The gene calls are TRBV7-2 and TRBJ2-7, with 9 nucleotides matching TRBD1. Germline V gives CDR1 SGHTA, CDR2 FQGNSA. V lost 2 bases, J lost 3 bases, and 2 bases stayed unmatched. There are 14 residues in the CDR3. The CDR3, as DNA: TGTGCCAGCAGCTTAAGGGGACAGGGCTACGAGCAGTACTTC. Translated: CASSLRGQGYEQYF. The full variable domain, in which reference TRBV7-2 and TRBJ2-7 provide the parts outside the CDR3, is GAGVSQSPSNKVTEKGKDVELRCDPISGHTALYWYRQSLGQGLEFLIYFQGNSAPDKSGLPSDRFSAERTGGSVSTLTIQRTQQEDSAVYLCASSLRGQGYEQYFGPGTRLTVT.

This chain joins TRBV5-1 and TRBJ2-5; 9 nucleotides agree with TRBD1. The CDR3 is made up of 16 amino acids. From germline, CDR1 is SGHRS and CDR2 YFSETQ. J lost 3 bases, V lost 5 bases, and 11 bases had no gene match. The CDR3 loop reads CASSSAPGQGEETQYF. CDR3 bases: TGCGCCAGCAGTTCGGCCCCGGGACAGGGCGAAGAGACCCAGTACTTC.

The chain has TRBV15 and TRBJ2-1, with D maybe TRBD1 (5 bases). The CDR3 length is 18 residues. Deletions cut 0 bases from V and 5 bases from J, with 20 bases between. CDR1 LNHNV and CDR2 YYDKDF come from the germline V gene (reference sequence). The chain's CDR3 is CATSRERGMVAGDNEQFF. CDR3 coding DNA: TGTGCCACCAGCAGAGAAAGGGGCATGGTGGCAGGTGACAATGAGCAGTTCTTC.